These 25 T cell receptor beta chains share one sample of origin, sequenced in a study of CD8+CD57+ T cells in acquired aplastic anemia. In patients chosen for sequencing, flow cytometry had shown CD8+CD57+ cell expansion. Researchers used genomic DNA as the template to profile TCR beta VDJ and CDR3. In TCRdb, the reads were re-called with MiXCR into one record per CDR3 protein. The sample lists 150,000 to 160,000 distinct CDR3 sequences; roughly 54% were seen once. Sequenced: sorted CD4+, CD8+, or CD8+CD57+ T cells (not recorded which) from PBMCs. These receptors were collected from a human donor with aplastic anemia.

The sample holds a few counts of this clonotype. Mismatch with germline at one junction end may stem from a read error. The chain employs TRBV5-1 and TRBJ1-1; D remains unclear. Germline lookup yields CDR1 SGHRS and CDR2 YFSETQ. This CDR3 is built from 15 residues. For the CDR3, the DNA is TGTGCCAGCAGCCTCCCCGGACGCATGAACACTGAAGCTTTCTTT. Its protein product is CASSLPGRMNTEAFF. Full variable domain (rest looked up from reference TRBV5-1 and TRBJ1-1): KAGVTQTPRYLIKTRGQQVTLSCSPISGHRSVSWYQQTPGQGLQFLFEYFSETQRNKGNFPGRFSGRQFSNSRSEMNVSTLELGDSALYLCASSLPGRMNTEAFFGQGTRLTVV.

V gene TRBV15 combines with J gene TRBJ2-5, with D maybe TRBD2 (6 bases). Deletions cut 3 bases from V and 5 bases from J, with 19 bases between. Germline V lookup: CDR1 LNHNV, CDR2 YYDKDF (reference sequence). The CDR3 totals 16 residues. Here the CDR3 reads CATSSPGLLVVETQYF. In DNA, the CDR3 is TGTGCCACCAGCAGCCCGGGACTGCTAGTGGTCGAGACCCAGTACTTC.

Ten or more counts support this clonotype. The V gene is TRBV6-1, the J gene TRBJ1-4; the match to TRBD1 covers 9 bases. Germline V lookup: CDR1 MNHNS, CDR2 SASEGT. The V and J ends lost 2 bases and 5 bases, in that order; junction bases with no gene match: 6. The CDR3 length is 16 residues. In DNA form, the CDR3 reads TGTGCCAGCAGTGAACTTCCCGGGACAGGGAATGAAAAACTGTTTTTT. This encodes CASSELPGTGNEKLFF.

This clonotype was detected ten times or more. This chain connects TRBV12-3 or TRBV12-4 to TRBJ2-5; 7 nucleotides agree with TRBD1. The V gene end was trimmed by 0 bases and the J gene end by 4 bases; junction bases not matched to a gene: 5. The CDR3 spans 15 residues. CDR3 protein: CASSLADRALETQYF. CDR3 in DNA: TGTGCCAGCAGTTTAGCCGACAGGGCCTTAGAGACCCAGTACTTC.

This clonotype was detected only a few times. The chain is built from TRBV2 and TRBJ2-3, with 12 nucleotides matching TRBD2. CDR1 is SNHLY, CDR2 FYNNEI, per germline. V shed 8 bases and J 2 bases; nucleotides not matched to a gene: 2. The CDR3 sequence is 14 residues long. CDR3 nucleotide sequence: TGTGCCAGCCGGACTAGCGGGAACACAGATACGCAGTATTTT. Its protein product is CASRTSGNTDTQYF. Full variable domain (remainder filled in from reference TRBV2 and TRBJ2-3): EPEVTQTPSHQVTQMGQEVILRCVPISNHLYFYWYRQILGQKVEFLVSFYNNEISEKSEIFDDQFSVERPDGSNFTLKIRSTKLEDSAMYFCASRTSGNTDTQYFGPGTRLTVL.

This rearrangement joins TRBV10-1 to TRBJ2-3, with D tentatively TRBD1 (5 bases). V lost 3 bases to trimming and J lost 9 bases, with 16 bases between them. CDR3 size: 14 residues. From germline, CDR1 is WNHNN and CDR2 SYGVQD (reference sequence). CDR3 in amino acids: CASSEAIYRTTQYF. The CDR3 DNA follows: TGCGCCAGCAGTGAAGCAATCTACAGGACGACGCAGTATTTT.

Many counts were recorded for this clonotype. The J gene is TRBJ2-7, the V gene TRBV29-1; tentatively, D is TRBD1 (7 bases). The CDR3 loop spans 13 amino acids. Germline V gene lookup returns CDR1 SQVTM and CDR2 ANQGSEA. Trimming took 4 bases from V and 0 from J, leaving 10 bases between them. CDR3 sequence: CSVGQGGSYEQYF. The CDR3 DNA follows: TGCAGCGTTGGGCAGGGGGGCTCCTACGAGCAGTACTTC.

The chain joins TRBV2 to TRBJ1-5, with D possibly TRBD1 on 6 matching bases. The CDR3 has 14 amino acids. Germline V CDR1 and CDR2: SNHLY, FYNNEI. Trimming shortened V by 5 bases and J by 3 bases, and 11 bases separated the two germline ends. The CDR3 nucleotides are TGTGCCAGCAGTTCAACAGGGAACAATCAGCCCCAGCATTTT. Its protein product is CASSSTGNNQPQHF.

The rearrangement uses TRBV6-4 and TRBJ1-2, with D possibly matching TRBD1 (6 bases). Germline values: CDR1 MRHNA, CDR2 SNTAGT. The CDR3 contains 10 residues. Trimming took off 7 bases at V and 8 bases at J, with 8 bases between the two ends. CDR3 bases: TGTGCCAGCAACGGACAGGGCTACACCTTC. Residues: CASNGQGYTF.

The rearrangement joins TRBV6-5 to TRBJ2-5, with 10 bases lining up with TRBD1. Germline V gene data show CDR1 as MNHEY and CDR2 as SVGAGI. The V segment lost 8 bases and the J segment 4 bases; nucleotides outside the gene matches: 4. The CDR3 has 13 residues. The DNA for the CDR3 is TGTGCCAGCGGACAGGGGGAGGTAGAGACCCAGTACTTC. Protein product: CASGQGEVETQYF.

This clonotype was recorded a few times. This may be a read error, as it is one base from a much larger clone. No conserved phenylalanine or tryptophan is present at the end of the CDR3, so a read error is the likely explanation. The J gene is TRBJ1-2, the V gene TRBV29-1, with D hard to call. Germline CDR1 reads SQVTM; CDR2 reads ANQGSEA. This CDR3 contains 13 residues. V gave up 5 bases and J gave up 1 base, with 11 bases separating them. CDR3 residues: CSVYKGNNYGYTL. The CDR3, as DNA: TGCAGCGTTTACAAGGGTAATAACTATGGCTACACCCTC.

The rearrangement uses TRBV7-8 and TRBJ2-1; D is ambiguous. Germline V gene data show CDR1 as SGHVS and CDR2 as FQNEAQ. V was shortened by 3 bases and J by 4 bases, with 7 bases between the two germline ends. The CDR3 consists of 13 residues. For the CDR3, the DNA is TGTGCCAGCAGCTTGGGAAAATACAATGAGCAGTTCTTC. Translated: CASSLGKYNEQFF.

V and J are TRBV29-1 and TRBJ2-2; the D gene could be TRBD1 or TRBD2 (5 bases each). The CDR3 is 13 residues long. V was shortened by 5 bases and J by 4 bases, with 11 bases between the two germline ends. Germline V gene sequence: CDR1 SQVTM, CDR2 ANQGSEA. In DNA, the CDR3 is TGCAGCGTTCGTGCAGGGAGCACCGGGGAGCTGTTTTTT. It specifies CSVRAGSTGELFF.

The chain recombines TRBV11-2 with TRBJ2-1; possible D gene TRBD2, 6 bases. The CDR3 spans 14 residues. V was cut by 5 bases and J by 7 bases, with 15 bases left in between. CDR1 and CDR2 (germline): SGHAT, FQNNGV. The CDR3 DNA sequence: TGTGCCAGCAGCATGTTGGGGGGTTTGAATGAGCAGTTCTTC. The encoded protein is CASSMLGGLNEQFF.

This clonotype was observed once. The CDR3: CASSLRTSGGAAGELFF. The CDR3 DNA sequence: TGTGCCAGCAGCTTGAGGACTAGCGGGGGGGCTGCCGGGGAGCTGTTTTTT. The chain combines TRBV7-8 with TRBJ2-2, with 15 bases fitting TRBD2. The CDR3 length is 17 residues. Trimming removed 3 bases from V and 6 bases from J; junction bases left unmatched: 5. In germline, CDR1 is SGHVS, CDR2 FQNEAQ.

This chain links TRBV13 with TRBJ2-1; 9 bases align to TRBD1. With V trimmed by 5 bases and J by 5 bases, 4 bases remained unmatched. In germline, CDR1 is PRHDT, CDR2 FYEKMQ (reference sequence). The CDR3 consists of 14 residues. This chain's CDR3 is CASSDRGKNNEQFF. CDR3 nucleotides: TGTGCCAGCAGCGACAGGGGGAAAAACAATGAGCAGTTCTTC.

In regard to this clonotype: A much larger clone differs from this one at a single base, so this may be a read error. The V call is TRBV11-1, the J call TRBJ2-1, with D tentatively TRBD1 or TRBD2 (5 bases each). CDR1 and CDR2 (germline): SGHAT, FQDESV (reference sequence). There are 15 residues in the CDR3. CDR3 in amino acids: CASSVPGPPGNGQFF. CDR3 sequence (DNA): TGTGCCAGCAGCGTACCGGGACCCCCCGGAAATGGGCAGTTCTTC.

This clonotype was found many times. Relative to the germline gene, one junction end is altered; a read error may explain this. The chain joins TRBV5-1 to TRBJ2-7; D gene ambiguous. From germline, CDR1 is SGHRS and CDR2 YFSETQ. This CDR3 has 12 amino acids. CDR3 DNA sequence: TGCGCCAGCAGCTTGGATAAAGCTTTTCTGCACTTC. It is translated as CASSLDKAFLHF.

CDR3: CASTVRGGRKTEAFF. The CDR3 DNA sequence: TGTGCCAGCACCGTAAGAGGGGGCAGGAAGACTGAAGCTTTCTTT. V usage is TRBV27 and J usage is TRBJ1-1, with 7 nucleotides matching TRBD1. This CDR3 contains 15 residues. From germline, CDR1 is MNHEY and CDR2 SMNVEV (reference sequence). With 7 bases clipped from V and 5 bases from J, the junction kept 13 bases outside the gene matches.

The V call is TRBV15, the J call TRBJ2-2, with D unclear. V lost 0 bases and J lost 4, with 9 bases in between. This CDR3 has 15 residues. Germline V CDR1 and CDR2: LNHNV, YYDKDF (reference sequence). The CDR3 sequence: CATSREGSVTGELFF. Here the CDR3 DNA reads TGTGCCACCAGCAGAGAAGGATCCGTCACCGGGGAGCTGTTTTTT. Combining the CDR3 with reference TRBV15 and TRBJ2-2 gives the whole variable domain DAMVIQNPRYQVTQFGKPVTLSCSQTLNHNVMYWYQQKSSQAPKLLFHYYDKDFNNEADTPDNFQSRRPNTSFCFLDIRSPGLGDTAMYLCATSREGSVTGELFFGEGSRLTVL.

The chain carries TRBV19 and TRBJ1-6; TRBD1 agrees at 9 bases. The J segment lost 5 bases and the V segment lost 6 bases, leaving 8 bases of the junction unmatched. The germline CDR1 and CDR2 sequences are LNHDA and SQIVND (reference sequence). CDR3 length: 16 residues. The CDR3 region has the DNA TGTGCCAGTAGAGATCGGACAGGGGTCGATAATTCACCCCTCCACTTT. This codes for CASRDRTGVDNSPLHF.

This clonotype was recorded at least ten times. The chain links TRBV4-1 to TRBJ2-7; 7 positions agree with TRBD1. The CDR3 has 14 amino acids. V was pared by 4 bases and J by 1 base, with 4 bases of the junction left unmatched. Germline V gene data show CDR1 as MGHRA and CDR2 as YSYEKL. The CDR3 bases are TGCGCCAGCAGCCCCGGACAGGTTTCCTACGAGCAGTACTTC. Protein product: CASSPGQVSYEQYF.

The CDR3 reads CASSVPRDQGGDTQYF. For the CDR3, the DNA is TGTGCCAGTAGCGTCCCCAGGGACCAGGGAGGGGATACGCAGTATTTT. This chain uses TRBV19 with TRBJ2-3; 7 bases line up with TRBD2. This CDR3 comprises 16 residues. V was clipped by 6 bases and J by 6 bases; unmatched bases: 15. In germline, CDR1 is LNHDA, CDR2 SQIVND (reference sequence).

This chain links TRBV2 with TRBJ2-5; D unresolved. CDR1 and CDR2 (germline): SNHLY, FYNNEI. This CDR3 region has 13 residues. The germline V and J ends were trimmed by 4 bases and 4 bases, with 10 bases remaining between them. The CDR3 nucleotides read TGTGCCAGCAGTGCAATCTGGGGAGAGACCCAGTACTTC. Its translation: CASSAIWGETQYF.

The chain uses TRBV20-1 and TRBJ2-4, with D possibly being TRBD1 or TRBD2 (7 bases each). Trimming shortened V by 0 bases and J by 8 bases, and 20 bases separated the two germline ends. The CDR3 sequence is 16 residues long. The germline V gene has CDR1 DFQATT and CDR2 SNEGSKA (reference sequence). The CDR3 spells CSAREGDRWGGDIQYF. CDR3 DNA: TGCAGTGCTAGAGAAGGGGACAGATGGGGGGGCGACATTCAGTACTTC.